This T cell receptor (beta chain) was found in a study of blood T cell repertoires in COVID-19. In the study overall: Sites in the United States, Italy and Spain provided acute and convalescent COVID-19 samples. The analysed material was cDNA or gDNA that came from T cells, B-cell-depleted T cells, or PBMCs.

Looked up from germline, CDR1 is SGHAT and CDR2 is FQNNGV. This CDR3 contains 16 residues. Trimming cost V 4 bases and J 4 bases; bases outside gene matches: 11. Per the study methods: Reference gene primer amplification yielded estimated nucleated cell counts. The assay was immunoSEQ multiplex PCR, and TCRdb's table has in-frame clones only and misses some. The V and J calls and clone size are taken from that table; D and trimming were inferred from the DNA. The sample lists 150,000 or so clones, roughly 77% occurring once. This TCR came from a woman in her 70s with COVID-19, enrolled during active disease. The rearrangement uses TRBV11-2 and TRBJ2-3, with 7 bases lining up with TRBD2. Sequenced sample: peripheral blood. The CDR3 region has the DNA TGTGCCAGCAGCTCCCGAGCCCCGGGAGGAGCAGATACGCAGTATTTT. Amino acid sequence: CASSSRAPGGADTQYF.